The rows below give T cell receptor beta chains drawn from one sample of a study of T cells in Graves' hyperthyroidism and ophthalmopathy. TCRdb ran MiXCR on the multiplex PCR reads and lists one entry per CDR3 protein. The data show 300,000 to 500,000 distinct CDR3 sequences, over 12% seen once. The material sequenced was blood. These receptors were obtained from a man between 45 and 60 years old with Graves' ophthalmopathy. CDR3s include the opening cysteine and the closing phenylalanine or tryptophan. The D gene is left open where the match is weak. Clone sizes are given selectively: once, few, many, or a class where the clone is expanded.

clone_size cdr3_length d_call j_call v_call cdr3_nt cdr3_aa
many 16 TRBD2 TRBJ2-2 TRBV2 TGTGCCAGCAGCGGGACTAGCGGGATGAGTGCCGGGGAGCTGTTTTTT CASSGTSGMSAGELFF
- 15 - TRBJ2-3 TRBV4-1 TGCGCCAGCGGCCCCCGGGAGAGCACAGCAGATACGCAGTATTTT CASGPRESTADTQYF
once 16 TRBD2 TRBJ2-1 TRBV29-1 TGCAGCGTTAGACTAGCGACTAGAAGCTCCTACAATGAGCAGTTCTTC CSVRLATRSSYNEQFF
many 15 - TRBJ2-5 TRBV5-1 TGCGCCAGCAGCTTGGGTTGGTCCAGGGATGAGACCCAGTACTTC CASSLGWSRDETQYF
many 13 - TRBJ1-2 TRBV12-3/TRBV12-4 TGTGCCAGCAGAGGAAACACTAACTATGGCTACACCTTC CASRGNTNYGYTF
- 15 TRBD1 TRBJ2-2 TRBV10-3 TGTGCCATCAGTGAGGGACAGGCCAACACCGGGGAGCTGTTTTTT CAISEGQANTGELFF
many 14 - TRBJ2-7 TRBV3-1 TGTGCCAGCAGCCAGAGGAGCAGGTCCTACGAGCAGTACTTC CASSQRSRSYEQYF
few 17 TRBD2 TRBJ2-2 TRBV4-2 TGTGCCAGCAGCCAAGGACTAGCGGGAGCTTCGGCCGGGGAGCTGTTTTTT CASSQGLAGASAGELFF
many 18 TRBD1 TRBJ2-4 TRBV20-1 TGCAGTGCTACGGGAAACAGGGGTGCCTCCTTAGCCAAAAACATTCAGTACTTC CSATGNRGASLAKNIQYF
few 13 - TRBJ1-2 TRBV7-9 TGTGCCAGCAGCACTACAGGGTTCTATGGCTACACCTTC CASSTTGFYGYTF
few 15 TRBD2 TRBJ2-7 TRBV20-1 TGCAGTGCTAGAAAGGGCGGGAGGGCCTCCTACGAGCAGTACTTC CSARKGGRASYEQYF
many 14 - TRBJ2-3 TRBV12-3/TRBV12-4 TGTGCCAGCAGTTGGACTCCCCGCACAGATACGCAGTATTTT CASSWTPRTDTQYF
- 15 TRBD2 TRBJ2-1 TRBV4-1 TGCGCCAGCAGCCCCACTAGCGGGGTCTCGAATGAGCAGTTCTTC CASSPTSGVSNEQFF
many 18 TRBD1 TRBJ2-1 TRBV15 TGTGCCACCAGCACGACACAAGGGACAGGGAGAGGTAACAATGAGCAGTTCTTC CATSTTQGTGRGNNEQFF
many 14 - TRBJ2-7 TRBV2 TGTGCCAGCAGTGACGAGCACCGCTCCTACGAGCAGTACTTC CASSDEHRSYEQYF
many 15 TRBD1 TRBJ1-1 TRBV5-1 TGCGCCAGCAGCCCCCAGGGACAGCCGAACACTGAAGCTTTCTTT CASSPQGQPNTEAFF